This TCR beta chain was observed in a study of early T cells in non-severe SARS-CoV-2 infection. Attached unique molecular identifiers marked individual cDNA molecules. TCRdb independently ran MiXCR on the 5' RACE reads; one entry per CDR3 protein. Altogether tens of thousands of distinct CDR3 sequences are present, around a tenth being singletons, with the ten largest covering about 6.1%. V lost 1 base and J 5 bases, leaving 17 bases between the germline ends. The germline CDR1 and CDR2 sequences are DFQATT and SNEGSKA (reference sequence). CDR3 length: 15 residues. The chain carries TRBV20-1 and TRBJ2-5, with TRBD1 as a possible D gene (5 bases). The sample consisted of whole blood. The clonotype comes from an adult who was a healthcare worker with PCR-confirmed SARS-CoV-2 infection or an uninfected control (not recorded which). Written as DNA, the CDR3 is TGCAGTGCTAGAGCCCAGGACAAGGGTAGGGAGACCCAGTACTTC. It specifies CSARAQDKGRETQYF.